This passage covers 15 T cell receptor beta chains from one sample sequenced in a study of T-cell reconstitution after alpha-beta-depleted transplantation in children. Construction of the TCRbeta library involved unique molecular identifiers. TCRdb used MiXCR to reprocess the PCR reads, holding one entry per CDR3 protein. The sample yields 250,000 to 300,000 distinct CDR3 sequences, about a tenth seen once. The material was PBMCs from the stem cell graft donor, obtained from the stem cell graft. These receptors were obtained from a human donor who donated a stem cell graft to a child with SCID.

This clonotype was observed a handful of times. This chain connects TRBV6-2 or TRBV6-3 to TRBJ1-5; 7 positions match TRBD1. The CDR3 loop spans 17 amino acids. Germline V gives CDR1 MNHEY, CDR2 SVGEGT. The ends lost 5 bases at V and 4 bases at J; junction bases unmatched: 14. The CDR3 loop is CASSKRQGTTLNQPQHF. CDR3 nucleotides: TGTGCCAGCAGTAAAAGACAGGGAACGACCCTTAATCAGCCCCAGCATTTT.

This clonotype has ten or more counts. V gene TRBV20-1 combines with J gene TRBJ1-2; tentative D call: TRBD1 (6 bases). The V gene's germline CDR1 is DFQATT and CDR2 SNEGSKA (reference sequence). The CDR3 is made up of 12 amino acids. The V and J ends lost 4 bases and 6 bases respectively, with 12 bases between them. The CDR3 loop is CSAMEGVNGYTF. The DNA of the CDR3 is TGCAGTGCTATGGAGGGGGTCAATGGCTACACCTTC.

This chain links TRBV6-1 with TRBJ1-1, with D tentatively TRBD1 (5 bases). V dropped 6 bases and J dropped 0 bases, with 8 bases sitting between them. The CDR3 sequence is 13 residues long. In germline, CDR1 is MNHNS, CDR2 SASEGT. For the CDR3, the DNA is TGTGCCAGCAGCATCAGGGTGAACACTGAAGCTTTCTTT. Translated, it gives CASSIRVNTEAFF.

CDR3 region: CATKSGLGTSTDTQYF. The CDR3 nucleotides are TGTGCCACCAAGTCAGGGCTGGGAACTAGCACAGATACGCAGTATTTT. V is TRBV10-3 and J is TRBJ2-3; weak D call: TRBD1 (5 bases). From germline, CDR1 is ENHRY and CDR2 SYGVKD. The CDR3 has 16 residues. V lost 10 bases and J 0 bases, leaving 20 bases between the germline ends.

This clonotype was detected many times. The CDR3 nucleotides read TGTGCCAGCAGCGGACAGGGCAATCAGCCCCAGCATTTT. Amino acids: CASSGQGNQPQHF. The chain employs TRBV12-3 or TRBV12-4 and TRBJ1-5; 7 bases fit TRBD1. The CDR3 contains 13 residues. The trim removed 6 bases at V and 2 bases at J, leaving 1 base unmatched.

The chain combines TRBV5-2 with TRBJ1-2. TRBV5-2 is a pseudogene locus. This CDR3 contains 13 residues. CDR3 coding DNA: TGTGCCAGGGGCCCCGGTACCAACTATGGCTACACCTTC. It codes for CARGPGTNYGYTF.

As to this clonotype: This CDR3 is missing its conserved last phenylalanine or tryptophan, likely due to a read error. The chain combines TRBV29-1 with TRBJ2-7, with a weak D call TRBD2 (5 bases). This CDR3 comprises 13 residues. CDR1 SQVTM and CDR2 ANQGSEA come from the germline V gene. Trimming took off 4 bases at V and 2 bases at J, with 12 bases between the two ends. The CDR3 DNA reads as TGCAGCGTTGGGACTGGTCCAACCTACGAGCAGTACTCC. It yields the protein CSVGTGPTYEQYS.

This clonotype has more than one count but fewer than ten. The rearrangement joins TRBV7-8 to TRBJ2-5; D is possibly TRBD2 (6 bases). Germline values: CDR1 SGHVS, CDR2 FQNEAQ. This CDR3 contains 15 residues. Trimming cost V 4 bases and J 5 bases, with 17 bases left between them. The CDR3 nucleotides are TGTGCCAGCAGCTCCGCGGGACGCCGGGAGGAGACCCAGTACTTC. Protein sequence: CASSSAGRREETQYF.

This clonotype came up a few times. The J gene is TRBJ2-5, the V gene TRBV24-1; D is possibly TRBD1 (7 bases). Trimming pared 5 bases from V and 3 bases from J, leaving 15 bases between. CDR3 length equals 15 residues. Germline V CDR1 and CDR2: KGHDR, SFDVKD. The CDR3 nucleotides are TGTGCCACCAGTGTTGGAGGGACAGTGGAAGAGACCCAGTACTTC. This gives the protein CATSVGGTVEETQYF.

J is TRBJ2-3 and V is TRBV5-1; D not certain. This CDR3 region has 13 residues. Trimming pared 4 bases from V and 2 bases from J, leaving 8 bases between. Germline CDR1 reads SGHRS; CDR2 reads YFSETQ. CDR3 region: CASSPTSTDTQYF. Here the CDR3 DNA reads TGCGCCAGCAGCCCTACGTCCACAGATACGCAGTATTTT. The full variable domain, in which reference TRBV5-1 and TRBJ2-3 provide the parts outside the CDR3, is KAGVTQTPRYLIKTRGQQVTLSCSPISGHRSVSWYQQTPGQGLQFLFEYFSETQRNKGNFPGRFSGRQFSNSRSEMNVSTLELGDSALYLCASSPTSTDTQYFGPGTRLTVL.

This clonotype was detected a few times. V and J are TRBV6-5 and TRBJ2-5; unclear D gene. Germline V CDR1 and CDR2: MNHEY, SVGAGI. V lost 0 bases and J 2 bases, leaving 7 bases between the germline ends. The CDR3 extends over 14 amino acids. CDR3 loop: CASSYSPLQETQYF. The CDR3 DNA follows: TGTGCCAGCAGTTACTCGCCCTTACAAGAGACCCAGTACTTC.

The J gene is TRBJ1-4, the V gene TRBV10-3; 9 nucleotides align to TRBD1. V gave up 4 bases and J gave up 0 bases; unmatched junction bases: 3. From germline, CDR1 is ENHRY and CDR2 SYGVKD. The length of the CDR3 is 16 residues. For the CDR3, the DNA is TGTGCCATCAGTGCGGGGACAGGGACAACTAATGAAAAACTGTTTTTT. This translates into CAISAGTGTTNEKLFF.

The chain recombines TRBV21-1 with TRBJ1-5. TRBV21-1 is a pseudogene. CDR3 length equals 14 residues. The DNA of the CDR3 is TGTGCCAAGAAGGGATCCTATAGCAATCAGCCCCAGCATTTT. It encodes CAKKGSYSNQPQHF.

This clonotype was seen repeatedly, ten times or more. The V and J genes are TRBV11-1 and TRBJ2-2; D not certain. This CDR3 has 14 residues. Trimming took off 5 bases at V and 5 bases at J, with 12 bases between the two ends. Germline-derived CDR1 and CDR2 are SGHAT and FQDESV (reference sequence). This chain's CDR3 is CASSDAYGTGELFF. In DNA, the CDR3 is TGTGCCAGCAGCGACGCCTACGGAACCGGGGAGCTGTTTTTT.

This clonotype was detected ten times or more. The J gene is TRBJ1-1, the V gene TRBV5-1; the D is unclear. CDR3 length equals 12 residues. V lost 0 bases and J lost 7, with 7 bases in between. Germline CDR1 and CDR2: SGHRS and YFSETQ. The CDR3 DNA reads as TGCGCCAGCAGCTTGGCCCAAAGTGAAGCTTTCTTT. It is translated as CASSLAQSEAFF.